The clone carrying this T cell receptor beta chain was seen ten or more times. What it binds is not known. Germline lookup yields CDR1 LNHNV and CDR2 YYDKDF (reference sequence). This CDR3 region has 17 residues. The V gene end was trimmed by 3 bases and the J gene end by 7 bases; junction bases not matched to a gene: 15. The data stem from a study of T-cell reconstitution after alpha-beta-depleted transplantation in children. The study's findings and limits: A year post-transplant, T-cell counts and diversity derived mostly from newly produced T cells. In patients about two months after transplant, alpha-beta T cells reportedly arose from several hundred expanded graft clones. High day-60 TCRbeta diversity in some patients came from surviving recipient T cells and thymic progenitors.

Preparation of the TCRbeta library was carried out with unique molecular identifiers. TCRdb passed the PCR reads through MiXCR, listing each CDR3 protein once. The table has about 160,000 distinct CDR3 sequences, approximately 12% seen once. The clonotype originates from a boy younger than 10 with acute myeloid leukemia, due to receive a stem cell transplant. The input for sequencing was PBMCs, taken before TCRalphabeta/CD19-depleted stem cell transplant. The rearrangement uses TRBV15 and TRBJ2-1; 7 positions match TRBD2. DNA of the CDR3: TGTGCCACCAGCAGGATCTTTCCAGCGGGAATAGGGAATGAGCAGTTCTTC. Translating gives CATSRIFPAGIGNEQFF.